This is a list of T cell receptor beta chains from one sample in a study of shared clonotypes between healthy human individuals. Assay used: immunoSEQ multiplex PCR; TCRdb lists only in-frame clones, some missing. There are 330,000 or so clones in the sample; around 79% occur only once, and more than 9% lies in the top ten. The material sequenced was memory CD4+ T cells sorted from blood. These receptors all come from a man in his thirties or forties in good health. Each CDR3 is given with its conserved first and last residue. D genes are given only for firm matches. Not every row has a clone size; where given, it reads once, few, many or a size class.

d_call: .
clone_size: .
j_call: TRBJ1-1
v_call: TRBV6-6
cdr3_nt: TGTGCCAGCAGCCCACCGACGAACACTGAAGCTTTCTTT
cdr3_aa: CASSPPTNTEAFF

d_call: TRBD2
clone_size: .
j_call: TRBJ2-7
v_call: TRBV10-3
cdr3_nt: TGTGCCATCGGCGGAGGCGATTTCGCGGGAGGAAACTACGAGCAGTACTTC
cdr3_aa: CAIGGGDFAGGNYEQYF

d_call: TRBD1
clone_size: .
j_call: TRBJ2-2
v_call: TRBV5-1
cdr3_nt: TGCGCCAGCAGCCCCAGCGGGACAGGGGACACCGGGGAGCTGTTTTTT
cdr3_aa: CASSPSGTGDTGELFF

d_call: .
clone_size: few
j_call: TRBJ1-1
v_call: TRBV10-3
cdr3_nt: TGTGCCATCAGTGAATCCCTACGGATGAACACTGAAGCTTTCTTT
cdr3_aa: CAISESLRMNTEAFF

d_call: TRBD1
clone_size: .
j_call: TRBJ1-4
v_call: TRBV19
cdr3_nt: TGTGCCAGTAGGAACCTTAACAGGGGGCTTTTTGAAAAACTGTTTTTT
cdr3_aa: CASRNLNRGLFEKLFF

d_call: TRBD2
clone_size: .
j_call: TRBJ2-1
v_call: TRBV7-8
cdr3_nt: TGTGCCAGCAGCTTAGCTTATACGCGGACTAGCGGGCCCGACAATGAGCAGTTCTTC
cdr3_aa: CASSLAYTRTSGPDNEQFF

d_call: TRBD1
clone_size: .
j_call: TRBJ2-5
v_call: TRBV2
cdr3_nt: TGTGCCAGCAGGAGGGACAGACAAGAGACCCAGTACTTC
cdr3_aa: CASRRDRQETQYF

d_call: .
clone_size: .
j_call: TRBJ1-2
v_call: TRBV28
cdr3_nt: TGTGCCAGCAGGGGAGACCGAAGCTATGGCTACACCTTC
cdr3_aa: CASRGDRSYGYTF

d_call: TRBD1
clone_size: .
j_call: TRBJ1-4
v_call: TRBV7-9
cdr3_nt: TGTGCCAGCAGCCGGGACAGGGTGGGGTTTAATGAAAAACTGTTTTTT
cdr3_aa: CASSRDRVGFNEKLFF

d_call: TRBD2
clone_size: .
j_call: TRBJ2-5
v_call: TRBV11-3
cdr3_nt: TGTGCCAGCAGCCTTGGGAGCCTAGCGGGAGGGAGAGGAGAGACCCAGTACTTC
cdr3_aa: CASSLGSLAGGRGETQYF

d_call: TRBD1
clone_size: once
j_call: TRBJ2-7
v_call: TRBV5-1
cdr3_nt: TGCGCCAGCAGCCGATTCACCAGGGACAGTGGAAACTACGAGCAGTACTTC
cdr3_aa: CASSRFTRDSGNYEQYF

d_call: .
clone_size: .
j_call: TRBJ2-5
v_call: TRBV5-4
cdr3_nt: TGTGCCAGCATGCTAAAGGGAGGTGGAGAGACCCAGTACTTC
cdr3_aa: CASMLKGGGETQYF

d_call: .
clone_size: .
j_call: TRBJ1-3
v_call: TRBV11-3
cdr3_nt: TGTGCCAGCAGCTTATCAGGGAGAGAAGGAAACACCATATATTTT
cdr3_aa: CASSLSGREGNTIYF

d_call: .
clone_size: .
j_call: TRBJ1-2
v_call: TRBV5-5
cdr3_nt: TGTGCCAGCAGCCCCCGCAGGGAGGGTGGCTACACCTTC
cdr3_aa: CASSPRREGGYTF

d_call: .
clone_size: few
j_call: TRBJ2-7
v_call: TRBV27
cdr3_nt: TGTGCCAGCACTTCGGAGGACCGGATTCCCTACGAGCAGTACTTC
cdr3_aa: CASTSEDRIPYEQYF

d_call: .
clone_size: .
j_call: TRBJ2-7
v_call: TRBV27
cdr3_nt: TGTGCCAGCAGTTTTATGGGTAGCGGTCAAATCGAGCAGTACTTC
cdr3_aa: CASSFMGSGQIEQYF

d_call: .
clone_size: .
j_call: TRBJ2-3
v_call: TRBV27
cdr3_nt: TGTGCCAGCAGCCTCCGGGACAGCACAGATACGCAGTATTTT
cdr3_aa: CASSLRDSTDTQYF

d_call: .
clone_size: .
j_call: TRBJ2-3
v_call: TRBV10-1
cdr3_nt: TGCGCCAGCAGTGATGGGGGGCATACGCAGTATTTT
cdr3_aa: CASSDGGHTQYF

d_call: TRBD1
clone_size: many
j_call: TRBJ2-2
v_call: TRBV5-4
cdr3_nt: TGTGCCAGCAGTCGGGACAGTACGGACGGGGAGCTGTTTTTT
cdr3_aa: CASSRDSTDGELFF

d_call: TRBD1
clone_size: .
j_call: TRBJ2-1
v_call: TRBV9
cdr3_nt: TGTGCCAGCAGTACAGGGGGCGCCTGGTTCAATGAGCAGTTCTTC
cdr3_aa: CASSTGGAWFNEQFF

d_call: TRBD1
clone_size: .
j_call: TRBJ1-1
v_call: TRBV5-1
cdr3_nt: TGCGCCAGCAGCTCCGGACAGGCGATGATGAACACTGAAGCTTTCTTT
cdr3_aa: CASSSGQAMMNTEAFF

d_call: TRBD1
clone_size: .
j_call: TRBJ2-1
v_call: TRBV5-1
cdr3_nt: TGCGCCAGCAGCCGAGGGGGCAGGAGCTCCTACAATGAGCAGTTCTTC
cdr3_aa: CASSRGGRSSYNEQFF